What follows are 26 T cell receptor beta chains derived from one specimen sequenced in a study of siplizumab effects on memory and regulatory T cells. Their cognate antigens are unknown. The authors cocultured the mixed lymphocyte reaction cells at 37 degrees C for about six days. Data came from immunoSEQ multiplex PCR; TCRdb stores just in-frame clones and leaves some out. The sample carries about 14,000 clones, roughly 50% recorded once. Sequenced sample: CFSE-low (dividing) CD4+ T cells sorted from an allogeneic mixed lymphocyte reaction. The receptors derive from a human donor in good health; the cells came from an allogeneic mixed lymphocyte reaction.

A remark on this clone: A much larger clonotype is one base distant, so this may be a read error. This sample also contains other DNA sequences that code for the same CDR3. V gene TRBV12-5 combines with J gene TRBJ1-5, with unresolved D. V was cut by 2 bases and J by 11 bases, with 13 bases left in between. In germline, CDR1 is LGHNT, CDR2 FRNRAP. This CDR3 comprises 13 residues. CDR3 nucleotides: TGTGCTAGTGGTTTGCAAATTTCACAGTCCCAGCATTTT. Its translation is CASGLQISQSQHF.

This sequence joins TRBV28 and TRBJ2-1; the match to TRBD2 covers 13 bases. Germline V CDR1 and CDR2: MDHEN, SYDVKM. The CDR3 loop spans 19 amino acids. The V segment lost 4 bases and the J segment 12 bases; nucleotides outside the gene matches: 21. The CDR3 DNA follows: TGTGCCAGCAGTTCACCGGGACTAGCGGGACTTACCCCTACAATGACGCAGTTCTTC. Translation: CASSSPGLAGLTPTMTQFF.

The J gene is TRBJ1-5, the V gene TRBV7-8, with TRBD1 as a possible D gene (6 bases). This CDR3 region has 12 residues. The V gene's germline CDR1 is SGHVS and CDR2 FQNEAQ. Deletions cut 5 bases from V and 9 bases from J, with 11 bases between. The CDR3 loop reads CASSQQGRPQHF. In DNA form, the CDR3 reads TGTGCCAGCAGCCAGCAGGGGCGGCCCCAGCATTTT. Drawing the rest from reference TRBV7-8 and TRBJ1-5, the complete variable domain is GAGVSQSPRYKVAKRGQDVALRCDPISGHVSLFWYQQALGQGPEFLTYFQNEAQLDKSGLPSDRFFAERPEGSVSTLKIQRTQQEDSAVYLCASSQQGRPQHFGDGTRLSIL.

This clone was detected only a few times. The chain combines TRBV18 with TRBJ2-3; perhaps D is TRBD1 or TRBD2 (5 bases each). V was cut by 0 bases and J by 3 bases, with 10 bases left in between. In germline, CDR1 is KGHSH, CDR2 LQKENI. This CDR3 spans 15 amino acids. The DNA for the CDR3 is TGTGCCAGCTCACCACCTGGGGGTGTGACAGATACGCAGTATTTT. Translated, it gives CASSPPGGVTDTQYF.

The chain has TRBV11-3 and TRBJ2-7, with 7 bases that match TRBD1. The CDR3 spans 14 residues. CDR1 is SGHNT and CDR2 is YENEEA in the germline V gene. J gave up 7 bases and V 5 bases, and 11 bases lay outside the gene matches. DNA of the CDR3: TGTGCCAGCAGCCTCGGGACAGCGTTCCTAGAGCAGTACTTC. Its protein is CASSLGTAFLEQYF.

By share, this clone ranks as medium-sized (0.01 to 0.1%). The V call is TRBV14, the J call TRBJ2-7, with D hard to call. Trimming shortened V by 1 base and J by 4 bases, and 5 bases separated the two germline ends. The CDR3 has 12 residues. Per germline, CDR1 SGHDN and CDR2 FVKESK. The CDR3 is CASSQVDYEQYF. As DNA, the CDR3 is TGTGCCAGCAGCCAAGTGGATTACGAGCAGTACTTC.

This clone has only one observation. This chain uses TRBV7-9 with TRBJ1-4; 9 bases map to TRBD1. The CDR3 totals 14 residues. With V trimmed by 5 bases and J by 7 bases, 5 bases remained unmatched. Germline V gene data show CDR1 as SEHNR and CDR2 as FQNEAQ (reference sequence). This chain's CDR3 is CASSAGQGFEKLFF. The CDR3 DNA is TGTGCCAGCAGCGCGGGACAGGGTTTTGAAAAACTGTTTTTT.

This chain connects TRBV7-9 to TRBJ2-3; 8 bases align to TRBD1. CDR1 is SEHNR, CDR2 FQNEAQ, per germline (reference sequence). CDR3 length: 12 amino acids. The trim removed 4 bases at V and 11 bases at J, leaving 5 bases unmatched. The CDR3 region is CASSSGQGVQYF. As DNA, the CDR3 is TGTGCCAGCAGCTCCGGACAGGGCGTGCAGTATTTT.

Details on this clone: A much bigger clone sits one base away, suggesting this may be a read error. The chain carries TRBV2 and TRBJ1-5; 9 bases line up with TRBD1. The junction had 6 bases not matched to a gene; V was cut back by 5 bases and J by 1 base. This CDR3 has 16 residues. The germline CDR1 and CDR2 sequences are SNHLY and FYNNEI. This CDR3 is CASSIQGARSNQPQHF. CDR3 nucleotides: TGTGCCAGCAGTATACAGGGGGCGAGGAGCAATCAGCCCCAGCATTTT. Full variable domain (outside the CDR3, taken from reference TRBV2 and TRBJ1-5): EPEVTQTPSHQVTQMGQEVILRCVPISNHLYFYWYRQILGQKVEFLVSFYNNEISEKSEIFDDQFSVERPDGSNFTLKIRSTKLEDSAMYFCASSIQGARSNQPQHFGDGTRLSIL.

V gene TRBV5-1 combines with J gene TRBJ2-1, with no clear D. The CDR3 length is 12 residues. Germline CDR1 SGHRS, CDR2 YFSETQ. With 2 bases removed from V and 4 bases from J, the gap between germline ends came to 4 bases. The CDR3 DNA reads TGCGCCAGCAGCTTTACTTACAATGAGCAGTTCTTC. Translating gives CASSFTYNEQFF.

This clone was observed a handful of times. The DNA of the CDR3 is TGTGCCAGCAGCTCCGGGACCCTCGACGATACGCAGTATTTT. This encodes CASSSGTLDDTQYF. The V gene is TRBV7-3, the J gene TRBJ2-3, with D perhaps matching TRBD1 or TRBD2 (5 bases each). CDR1 and CDR2 (germline): SGHTA, FQGTGA. The CDR3 spans 14 residues. V was shortened by 4 bases and J by 6 bases, with 14 bases between the two germline ends.

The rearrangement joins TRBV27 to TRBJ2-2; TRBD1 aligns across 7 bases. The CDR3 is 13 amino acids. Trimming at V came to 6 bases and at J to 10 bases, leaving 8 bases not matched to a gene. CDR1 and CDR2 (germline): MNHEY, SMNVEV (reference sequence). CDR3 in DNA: TGTGCCAGCAGGCCTTCAGGGGGTGTGGAGCTGTTTTTT. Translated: CASRPSGGVELFF.

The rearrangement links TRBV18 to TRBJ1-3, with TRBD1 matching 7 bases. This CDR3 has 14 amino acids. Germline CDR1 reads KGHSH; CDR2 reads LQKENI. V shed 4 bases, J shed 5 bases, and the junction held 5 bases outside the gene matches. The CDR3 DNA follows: TGTGCCAGCTCACACGGGACAGCGCGAAACACCATATATTTT. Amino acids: CASSHGTARNTIYF.

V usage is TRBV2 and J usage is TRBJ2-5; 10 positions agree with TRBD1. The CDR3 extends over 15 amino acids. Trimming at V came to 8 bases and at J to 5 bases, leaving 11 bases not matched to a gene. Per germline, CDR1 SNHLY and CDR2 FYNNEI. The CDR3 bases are TGTGCCAGCGGAAGGGACAGGGGATGGGATGAGACCCAGTACTTC. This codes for CASGRDRGWDETQYF.

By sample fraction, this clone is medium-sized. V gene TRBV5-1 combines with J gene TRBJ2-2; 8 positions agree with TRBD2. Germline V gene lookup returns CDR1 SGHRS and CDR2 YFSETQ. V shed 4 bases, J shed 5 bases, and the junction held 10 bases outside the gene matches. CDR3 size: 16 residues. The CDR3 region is CASSPTVLAATGELFF. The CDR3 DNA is TGCGCCAGCAGCCCTACGGTACTAGCGGCGACCGGGGAGCTGTTTTTT.

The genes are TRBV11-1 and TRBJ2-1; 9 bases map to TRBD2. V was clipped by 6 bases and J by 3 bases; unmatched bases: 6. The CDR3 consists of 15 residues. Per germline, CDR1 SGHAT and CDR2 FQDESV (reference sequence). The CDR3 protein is CASSRSGSLYNEQFF. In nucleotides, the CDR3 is TGTGCCAGCAGTCGTAGCGGGAGCCTCTACAATGAGCAGTTCTTC.

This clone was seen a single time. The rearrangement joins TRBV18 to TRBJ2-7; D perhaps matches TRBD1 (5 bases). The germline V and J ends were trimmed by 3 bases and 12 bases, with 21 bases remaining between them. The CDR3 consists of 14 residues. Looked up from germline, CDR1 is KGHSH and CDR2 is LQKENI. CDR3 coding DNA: TGTGCCAGCTCACCTGGTCGGAGCAGGGATAGTGGGTACTTC. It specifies CASSPGRSRDSGYF.

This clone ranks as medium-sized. The CDR3: CASSLVGNSPLHF. The CDR3 nucleotides are TGTGCCAGCAGCTTGGTAGGGAATTCACCCCTCCACTTT. The J gene is TRBJ1-6, the V gene TRBV5-4; D call uncertain. V shed 0 bases and J shed 7 bases, with 5 bases lying between them. Germline CDR1 and CDR2: SGHNT and YYREEE (reference sequence). The CDR3 length is 13 residues.

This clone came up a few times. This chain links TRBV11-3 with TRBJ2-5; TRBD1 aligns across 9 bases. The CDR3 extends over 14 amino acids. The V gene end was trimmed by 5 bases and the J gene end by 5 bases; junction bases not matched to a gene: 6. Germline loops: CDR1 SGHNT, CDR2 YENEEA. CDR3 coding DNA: TGTGCCAGCAGCCAACAGGGGGCGCGGGAGACCCAGTACTTC. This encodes CASSQQGARETQYF.

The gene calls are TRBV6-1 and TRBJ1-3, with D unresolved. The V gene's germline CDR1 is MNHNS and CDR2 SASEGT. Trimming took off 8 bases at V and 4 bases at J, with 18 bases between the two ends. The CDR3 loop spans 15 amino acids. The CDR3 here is CASSPPSAYGNTIYF. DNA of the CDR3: TGTGCCAGCTCACCACCGAGCGCGTACGGAAACACCATATATTTT.

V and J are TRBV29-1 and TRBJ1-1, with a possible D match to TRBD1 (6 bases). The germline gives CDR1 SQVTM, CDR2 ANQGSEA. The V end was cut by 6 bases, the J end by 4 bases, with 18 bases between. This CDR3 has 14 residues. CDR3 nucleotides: TGCAGCGTCCGAGGGGGGGTTGAGGGCACTGAAGCTTTCTTT. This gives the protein CSVRGGVEGTEAFF.

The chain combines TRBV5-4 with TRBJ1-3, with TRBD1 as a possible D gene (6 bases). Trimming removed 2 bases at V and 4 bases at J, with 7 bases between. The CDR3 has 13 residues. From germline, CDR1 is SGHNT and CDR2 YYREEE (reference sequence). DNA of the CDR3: TGTGCCAGCAGCTTTGGACAGGGAAACACCATATATTTT. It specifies CASSFGQGNTIYF.

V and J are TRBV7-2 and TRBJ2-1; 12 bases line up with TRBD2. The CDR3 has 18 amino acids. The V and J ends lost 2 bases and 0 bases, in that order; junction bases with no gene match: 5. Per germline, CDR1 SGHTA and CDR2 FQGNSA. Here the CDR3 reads CASSLWPSGGASYNEQFF. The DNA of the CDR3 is TGTGCCAGCAGCTTATGGCCTAGCGGGGGGGCCTCCTACAATGAGCAGTTCTTC.

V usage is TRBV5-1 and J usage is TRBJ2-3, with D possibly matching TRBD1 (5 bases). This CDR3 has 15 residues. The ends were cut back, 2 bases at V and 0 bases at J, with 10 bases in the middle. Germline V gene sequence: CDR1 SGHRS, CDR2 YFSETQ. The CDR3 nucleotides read TGCGCCAGCAGCTTCTACAGGATTAGCACAGATACGCAGTATTTT. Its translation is CASSFYRISTDTQYF.

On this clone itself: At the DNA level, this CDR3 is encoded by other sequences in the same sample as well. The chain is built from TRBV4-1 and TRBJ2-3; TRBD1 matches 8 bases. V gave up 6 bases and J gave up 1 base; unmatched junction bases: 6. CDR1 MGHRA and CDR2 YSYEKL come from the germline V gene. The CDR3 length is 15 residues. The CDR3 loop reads CASSVQGAGTDTQYF. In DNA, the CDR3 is TGCGCCAGCAGTGTCCAGGGGGCTGGCACAGATACGCAGTATTTT.

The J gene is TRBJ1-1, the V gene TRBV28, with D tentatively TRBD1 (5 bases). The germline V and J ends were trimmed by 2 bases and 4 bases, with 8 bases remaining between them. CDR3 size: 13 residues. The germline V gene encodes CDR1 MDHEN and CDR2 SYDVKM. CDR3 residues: CASSLPGGTEAFF. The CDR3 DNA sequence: TGTGCCAGCAGTTTACCCGGGGGCACTGAAGCTTTCTTT.